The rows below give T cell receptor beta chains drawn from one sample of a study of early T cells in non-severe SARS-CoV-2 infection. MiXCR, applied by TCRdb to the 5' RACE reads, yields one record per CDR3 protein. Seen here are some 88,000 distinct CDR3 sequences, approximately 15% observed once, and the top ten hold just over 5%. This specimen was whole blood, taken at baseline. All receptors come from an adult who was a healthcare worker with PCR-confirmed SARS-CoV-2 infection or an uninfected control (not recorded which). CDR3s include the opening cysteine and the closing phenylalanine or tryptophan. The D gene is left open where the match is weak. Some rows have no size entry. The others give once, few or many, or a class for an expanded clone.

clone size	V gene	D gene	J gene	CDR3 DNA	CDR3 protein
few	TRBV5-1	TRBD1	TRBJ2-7	TGCGCCAGCAGTTTGCTAGGACAGGGGGCGCGGGAGCAGTACTTC	CASSLLGQGAREQYF
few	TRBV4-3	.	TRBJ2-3	TGCGCCAGCAGATGGGGAGATACGCAGTATTTT	CASRWGDTQYF
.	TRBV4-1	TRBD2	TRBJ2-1	TGCGCCAGCAGCCAAGTTACTAGCGGGATCTCTCCCAACGAGCAGTTCTTC	CASSQVTSGISPNEQFF
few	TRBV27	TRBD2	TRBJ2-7	TGTGCCAGCAGTTTGGACTCGGGGGGCGAGCAGTACTTC	CASSLDSGGEQYF
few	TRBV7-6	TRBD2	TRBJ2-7	TGTGCCAGCAGCCACGGGACTACCGAATCCTACGAGCAGTACTTC	CASSHGTTESYEQYF
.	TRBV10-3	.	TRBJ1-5	TGTGCCATCAGTGGGGATAGCAATCAGCCCCAGCATTTT	CAISGDSNQPQHF
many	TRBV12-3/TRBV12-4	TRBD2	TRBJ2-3	TGTGCCAGCAGTCCTATTAGCGGGAGAAGTATCGATACGCAGTATTTT	CASSPISGRSIDTQYF
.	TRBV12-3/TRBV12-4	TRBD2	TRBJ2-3	TGTGCCAGCAGTTTAGGGCTAGCGGGTATCGGCACAGATACGCAGTATTTT	CASSLGLAGIGTDTQYF
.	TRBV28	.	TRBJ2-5	TGTGCCAGCAAGGACTTCCAAGAGACCCAGTACTTC	CASKDFQETQYF
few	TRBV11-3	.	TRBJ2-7	TGTGCCAGCAGCTTAAGAACGGGCGAGCAGTACTTC	CASSLRTGEQYF
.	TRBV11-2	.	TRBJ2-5	TGTGCCAGCAGCTTAGCGGGCAGACGCCAAGAGACCCAGTACTTC	CASSLAGRRQETQYF
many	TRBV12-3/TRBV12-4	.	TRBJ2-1	TGTGCCAGCAGGGCTAGGGTAACTAATGAGCAGTTCTTC	CASRARVTNEQFF
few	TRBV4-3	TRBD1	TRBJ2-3	TGCGCCAGCAGCCGAAGGCTACGACAGGGCGCCGGCGTGGGAGATACGCAGTATTTT	CASSRRLRQGAGVGDTQYF
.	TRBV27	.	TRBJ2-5	TGTGCCAGCAGACGAAACCCCCGACAGGATAGAGAGACCCAGTACTTC	CASRRNPRQDRETQYF
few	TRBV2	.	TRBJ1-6	TGTGCCAGCAGTGCTCTAGTTTCATCACCCCTCCACTTT	CASSALVSSPLHF
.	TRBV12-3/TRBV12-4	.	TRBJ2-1	TGTGCCAGCAGTTTCGGGGCTGAGCAGTTCTTC	CASSFGAEQFF
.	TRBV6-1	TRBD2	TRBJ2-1	TGTGCCAGCAGTCCCCCTGCGGGGGGGACCTACAATGAGCAGTTCTTC	CASSPPAGGTYNEQFF
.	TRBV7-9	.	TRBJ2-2	TGTGCCAGCAGCTTCGGGCTAGTCCTAACCGGGGAGCTGTTTTTT	CASSFGLVLTGELFF
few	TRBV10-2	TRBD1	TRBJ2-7	TGCGCCAGCAGTGCACAGGGGGGATCCTACGAGCAGTACTTC	CASSAQGGSYEQYF
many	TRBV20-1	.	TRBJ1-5	TGCAGTGCTAGAGATCTGGAGACAGCGGGCGCCTTTAGCAATCAGCCCCAGCATTTT	CSARDLETAGAFSNQPQHF
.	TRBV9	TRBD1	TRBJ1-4	TGTGCCAGCAGCCGACAGGGCCCAAGCGAAAAACTGTTTTTT	CASSRQGPSEKLFF
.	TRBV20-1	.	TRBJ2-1	TGCAGTGCTAGAGCACGCGAAAATGAGCAGTTCTTC	CSARARENEQFF
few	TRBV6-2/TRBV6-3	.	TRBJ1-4	TGTGCCAGCAGTTACTCGGCGGGCGCCAGAACTAATGAAAAACTGTTTTTT	CASSYSAGARTNEKLFF
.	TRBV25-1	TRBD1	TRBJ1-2	TGTGCCAGCAGTGGGACCGGGACAGCCGATGGCTACACCTTC	CASSGTGTADGYTF
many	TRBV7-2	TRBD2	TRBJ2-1	TGTGCCAGCAGCTTAATCTCGACTAGCGCTTTCAATGAGCAGTTCTTC	CASSLISTSAFNEQFF
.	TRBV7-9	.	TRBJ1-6	TGTGCCAGCAGCTTAGCTGATATAGGGAATTCACCCCTCCACTTT	CASSLADIGNSPLHF
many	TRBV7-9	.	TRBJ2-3	TGTGCCAGCAGCTTAGGAGGTCCAGGGAGCACAGATACGCAGTATTTT	CASSLGGPGSTDTQYF
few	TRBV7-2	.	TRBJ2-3	TGTGCCAGCAGCTTAGCGCCAACGCGGGTGGGTGCAGATACGCAGTATTTT	CASSLAPTRVGADTQYF
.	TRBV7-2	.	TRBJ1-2	TGTGCCAGCAGCTTAGCTCATGGGGGCTACACCTTC	CASSLAHGGYTF
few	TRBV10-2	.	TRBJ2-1	TGCGCCAGCAGTGAGCGAGGGAATGAGCAGTTCTTC	CASSERGNEQFF
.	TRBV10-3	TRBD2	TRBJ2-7	TGTGCCATCAGGGGACTAGCGAACTCCTACGAGCAGTACTTC	CAIRGLANSYEQYF
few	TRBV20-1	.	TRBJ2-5	TGCAGTGCTAGAGACACGCAGACCCAGTACTTC	CSARDTQTQYF
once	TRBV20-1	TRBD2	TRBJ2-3	TGCAGTCAAGGCGGGCTAGCGGGAGTTAGAGATACGCAGTATTTT	CSQGGLAGVRDTQYF
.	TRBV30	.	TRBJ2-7	TGTGCCTGGGGTATAGGGGGATACGAGCAGTACTTC	CAWGIGGYEQYF
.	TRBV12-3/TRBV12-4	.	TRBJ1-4	TGTGCCAGCGTGGGGCCAACTAATGAAAAACTGTTTTTT	CASVGPTNEKLFF
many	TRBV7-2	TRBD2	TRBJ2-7	TGTGCCAGCAGCTTTAGCGGGAGTACCGAGCAGTACTTC	CASSFSGSTEQYF
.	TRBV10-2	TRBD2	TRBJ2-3	TGCGCCAGCAGTGGGACTAGCAGGCCTAGCACAGATACGCAGTATTTT	CASSGTSRPSTDTQYF
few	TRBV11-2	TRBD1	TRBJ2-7	TGTGCCAGCAGCTTTAGACAGGGGCCCTACGAGCAGTACTTC	CASSFRQGPYEQYF
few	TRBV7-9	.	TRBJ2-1	TGTGCCAGCAGCTTATCCAGAGGTGACGGTACTGAGCAGTTCTTC	CASSLSRGDGTEQFF
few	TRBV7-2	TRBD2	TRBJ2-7	TGTGCCAGCAGTTTACCCGGGACTACACTCTACGAGCAGTACTTC	CASSLPGTTLYEQYF
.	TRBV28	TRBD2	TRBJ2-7	TGTGCCAGCAGTTTTGGACTAGCGGGACTAAGTGAGCAGTACTTC	CASSFGLAGLSEQYF
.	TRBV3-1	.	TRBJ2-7	TGTGCCAGCAGCCATCGCGCGAAACCCTACGAGCAGTACTTC	CASSHRAKPYEQYF
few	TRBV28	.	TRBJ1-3	TGTGCCAGCGAGGCAGGGGCCGTTGGAAACACCATATATTTT	CASEAGAVGNTIYF
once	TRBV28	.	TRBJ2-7	TGTGCCAGCAGCCCCCCAGAGGAAGGGAACTACGAGCAGTACTTC	CASSPPEEGNYEQYF
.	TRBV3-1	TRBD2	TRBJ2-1	TGTGCCAGCAGCGGCCCCCCGGCGGGAGGGAATGAGCAGTTCTTC	CASSGPPAGGNEQFF
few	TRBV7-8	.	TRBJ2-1	TGTGCCAGCAGCTTATTGGGCAACCACAATGAGCAGTTCTTC	CASSLLGNHNEQFF
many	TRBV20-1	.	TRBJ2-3	TGCAGTGCTTGCTCCCCCCAGGGAGATACGCAGTATTTT	CSACSPQGDTQYF
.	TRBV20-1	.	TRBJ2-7	TGCAGTGCGAGGGGCGCAGGGATCACCTACGAGCAGTACTTC	CSARGAGITYEQYF
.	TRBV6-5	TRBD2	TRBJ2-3	TGTGCCAGCAGATCGGGGGGGGATACGCAGTATTTT	CASRSGGDTQYF